The T cell receptor beta chain under discussion was sequenced for a study of blood T cell repertoires in COVID-19. In the source study's methods: From reference gene primer amplification, estimates of nucleated cell counts were derived. Produced via immunoSEQ multiplex PCR; TCRdb's table is partial and in-frame only. V and J calls and clone size are as listed in that table; D and trimming were resolved from the DNA. The table lists approximately 100,000 clones, 69% of them singletons. Germline V gene data show CDR1 as SGHRS and CDR2 as YFSETQ. With 4 bases removed from V and 2 bases from J, the gap between germline ends came to 13 bases. CDR3 size: 16 residues.

The rearrangement uses TRBV5-1 and TRBJ2-6, with a tentative D call TRBD1 (5 bases). Sample: peripheral blood. The receptor was isolated from a man at least 80 years old with acute or convalescent COVID-19. CDR3 amino acids: CASSRRPGTGANVLTF. Here the CDR3 DNA reads TGCGCCAGCAGCCGACGCCCAGGGACTGGGGCCAACGTCCTGACTTTC.